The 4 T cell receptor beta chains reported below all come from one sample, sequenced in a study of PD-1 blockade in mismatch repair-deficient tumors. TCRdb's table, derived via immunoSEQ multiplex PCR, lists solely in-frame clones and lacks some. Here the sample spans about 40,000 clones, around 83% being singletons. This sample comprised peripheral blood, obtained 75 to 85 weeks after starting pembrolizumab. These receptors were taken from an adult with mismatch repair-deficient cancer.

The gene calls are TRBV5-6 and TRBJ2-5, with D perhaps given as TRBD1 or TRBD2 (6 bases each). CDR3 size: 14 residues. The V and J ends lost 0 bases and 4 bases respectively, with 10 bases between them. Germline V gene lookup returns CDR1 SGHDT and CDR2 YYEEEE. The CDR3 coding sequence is TGTGCCAGCAGCTTGGGGCGGGACATAGAGACCCAGTACTTC. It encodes CASSLGRDIETQYF.

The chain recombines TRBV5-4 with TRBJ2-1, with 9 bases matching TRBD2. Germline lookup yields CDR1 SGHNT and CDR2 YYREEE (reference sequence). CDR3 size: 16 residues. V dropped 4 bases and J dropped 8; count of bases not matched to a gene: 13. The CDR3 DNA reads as TGTGCCAGCAGCGGGGCTCTACTAGCGGGCGGGTATGAGCAGTTCTTC. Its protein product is CASSGALLAGGYEQFF. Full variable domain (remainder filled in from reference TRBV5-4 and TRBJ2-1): ETGVTQSPTHLIKTRGQQVTLRCSSQSGHNTVSWYQQALGQGPQFIFQYYREEENGRGNFPPRFSGLQFPNYSSELNVNALELDDSALYLCASSGALLAGGYEQFFGPGTRLTVL.

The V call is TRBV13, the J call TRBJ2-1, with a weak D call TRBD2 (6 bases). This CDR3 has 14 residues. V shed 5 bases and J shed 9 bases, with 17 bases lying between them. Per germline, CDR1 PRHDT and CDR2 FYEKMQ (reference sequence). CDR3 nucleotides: TGTGCCAGCAGCCCCGGGAGTAGGGTAGCTGAGCAGTTCTTC. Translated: CASSPGSRVAEQFF.

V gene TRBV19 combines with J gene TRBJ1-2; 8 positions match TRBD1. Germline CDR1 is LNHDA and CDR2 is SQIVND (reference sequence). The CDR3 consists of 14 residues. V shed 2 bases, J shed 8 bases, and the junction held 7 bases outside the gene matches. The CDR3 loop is CASSIPDRGGGYTF. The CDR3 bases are TGTGCCAGTAGTATACCCGACAGGGGTGGCGGCTACACCTTC.